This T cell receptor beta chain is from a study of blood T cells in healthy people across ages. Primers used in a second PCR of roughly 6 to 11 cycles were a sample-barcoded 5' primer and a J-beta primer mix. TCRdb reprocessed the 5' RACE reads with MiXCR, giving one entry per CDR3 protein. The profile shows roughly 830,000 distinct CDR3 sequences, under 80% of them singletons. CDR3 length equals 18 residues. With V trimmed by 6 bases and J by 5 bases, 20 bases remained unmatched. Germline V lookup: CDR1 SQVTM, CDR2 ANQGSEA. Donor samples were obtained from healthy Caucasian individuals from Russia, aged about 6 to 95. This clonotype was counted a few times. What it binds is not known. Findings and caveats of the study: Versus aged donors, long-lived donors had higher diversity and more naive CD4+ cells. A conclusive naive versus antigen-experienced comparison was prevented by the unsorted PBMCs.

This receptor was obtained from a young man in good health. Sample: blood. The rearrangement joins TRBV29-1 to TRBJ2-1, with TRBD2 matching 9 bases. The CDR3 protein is CSVGPRLKERGANNEQFF. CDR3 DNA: TGCAGCGTAGGTCCGAGGCTCAAGGAGCGGGGGGCCAACAATGAGCAGTTCTTC.